This T cell receptor (beta chain) was profiled in a study of CD8+CD57+ T cells in acquired aplastic anemia. Overall study: When averaged, DNA from sorted CD4+ and CD8+ cells came to 3 to 4 ug.

As concerns this clonotype: A read error may produce the germline difference seen at one junction end.

The template used for profiling TCR beta VDJ and CDR3 was genomic DNA. TCRdb recomputed calls from the reads with MiXCR, one row per CDR3 protein. The sample holds about 400,000 distinct CDR3 sequences, 65% to 80% seen once. The CDR3 spans 12 residues. Germline CDR1 is SGHTA and CDR2 is FQGNSA. This receptor was taken from a human donor in good health, serving as a control. The source material was sorted CD4+, CD8+, or CD8+CD57+ T cells (not recorded which) from PBMCs. The chain recombines TRBV7-2 with TRBJ1-2; no firm D call. DNA for the CDR3: TGTGCCAGCAGTACCACAACTACACCCCTCCCCTTC. This encodes CASSTTTTPLPF.